Below, one TCR beta chain is given with its context. TCRdb recomputed calls from the 5' RACE reads with MiXCR, one row per CDR3 protein. Of 250,000 to 300,000 distinct CDR3 sequences in the sample, around 13% were seen once. Looked up from germline, CDR1 is LNHNV and CDR2 is YYDKDF (reference sequence). V shed 1 base and J 0 bases; nucleotides not matched to a gene: 2. The CDR3 sequence is 16 residues long. This specimen comes from a study of T cells after yellow fever vaccination. The V call is TRBV15, the J call TRBJ1-3; TRBD1 matches 8 bases. The sample in question was CD4+ T cells sorted from PBMCs, obtained 45 days after the yellow fever booster vaccination. This sequence originates from a man aged 25-40 years who received the YFV17D yellow fever vaccine. CDR3 loop: CATSRAGTGSGNTIYF. The DNA of the CDR3 is TGTGCCACCAGCAGAGCCGGGACAGGCTCTGGAAACACCATATATTTT.